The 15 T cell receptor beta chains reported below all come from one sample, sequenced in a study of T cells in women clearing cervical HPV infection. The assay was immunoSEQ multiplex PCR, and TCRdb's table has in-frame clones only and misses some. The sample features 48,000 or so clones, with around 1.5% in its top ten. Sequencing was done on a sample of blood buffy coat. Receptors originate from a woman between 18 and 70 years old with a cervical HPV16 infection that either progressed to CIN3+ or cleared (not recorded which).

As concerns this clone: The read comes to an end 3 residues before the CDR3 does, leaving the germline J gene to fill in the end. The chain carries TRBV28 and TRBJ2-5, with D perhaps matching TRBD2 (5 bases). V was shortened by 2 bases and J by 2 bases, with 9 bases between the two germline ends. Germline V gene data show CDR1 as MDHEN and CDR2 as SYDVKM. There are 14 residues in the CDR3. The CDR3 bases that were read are TGTGCCAGCAGTTTAGCGGGTGCACAAGAGACC. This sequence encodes CASSLAGAQET. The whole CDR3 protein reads CASSLAGAQETQYF.

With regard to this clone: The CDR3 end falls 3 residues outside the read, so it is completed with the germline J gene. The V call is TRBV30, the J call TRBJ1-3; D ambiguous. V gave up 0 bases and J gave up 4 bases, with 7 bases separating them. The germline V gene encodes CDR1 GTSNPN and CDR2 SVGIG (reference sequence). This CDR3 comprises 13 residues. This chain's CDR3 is CAWSVGLGNTIYF. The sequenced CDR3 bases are TGTGCCTGGAGTGTTGGGCTAGGAAACACC.

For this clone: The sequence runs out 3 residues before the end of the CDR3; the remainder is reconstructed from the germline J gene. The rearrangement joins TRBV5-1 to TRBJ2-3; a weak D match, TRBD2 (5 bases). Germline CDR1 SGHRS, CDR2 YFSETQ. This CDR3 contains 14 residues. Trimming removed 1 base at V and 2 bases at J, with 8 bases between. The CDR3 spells CASSLTGYTDTQYF. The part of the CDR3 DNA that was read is TGCGCCAGCAGCTTGACGGGGTACACAGATACG.

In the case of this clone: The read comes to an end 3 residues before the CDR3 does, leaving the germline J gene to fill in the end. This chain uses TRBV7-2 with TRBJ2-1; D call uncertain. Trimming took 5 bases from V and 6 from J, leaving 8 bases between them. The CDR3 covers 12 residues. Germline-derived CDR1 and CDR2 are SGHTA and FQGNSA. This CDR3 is CASSIHGNEQFF. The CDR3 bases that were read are TGTGCCAGCAGCATACATGGCAATGAG.

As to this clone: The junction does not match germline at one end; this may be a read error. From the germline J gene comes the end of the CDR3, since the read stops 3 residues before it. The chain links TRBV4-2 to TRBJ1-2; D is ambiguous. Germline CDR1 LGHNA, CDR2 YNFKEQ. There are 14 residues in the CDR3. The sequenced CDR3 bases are TGCGCCAGCAGCCAAGATAGGGCGTCAGAAGGC. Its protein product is CASSQDRASEG. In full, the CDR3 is CASSQDRASEGYTF.

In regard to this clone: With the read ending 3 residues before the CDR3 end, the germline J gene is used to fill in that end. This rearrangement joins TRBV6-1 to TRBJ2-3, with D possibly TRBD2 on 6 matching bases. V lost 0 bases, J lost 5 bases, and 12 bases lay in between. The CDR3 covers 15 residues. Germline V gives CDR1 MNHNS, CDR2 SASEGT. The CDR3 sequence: CASSEALIAEDTQYF. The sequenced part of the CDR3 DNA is TGTGCCAGCAGTGAAGCGCTCATAGCGGAAGATACG.

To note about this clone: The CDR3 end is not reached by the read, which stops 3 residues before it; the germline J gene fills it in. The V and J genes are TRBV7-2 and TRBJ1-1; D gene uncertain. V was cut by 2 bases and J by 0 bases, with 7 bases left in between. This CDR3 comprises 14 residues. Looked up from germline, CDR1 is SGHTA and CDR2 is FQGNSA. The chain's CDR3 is CASSLSGLNTEAFF. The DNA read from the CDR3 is TGTGCCAGCAGCTTATCGGGGTTGAACACTGAA.

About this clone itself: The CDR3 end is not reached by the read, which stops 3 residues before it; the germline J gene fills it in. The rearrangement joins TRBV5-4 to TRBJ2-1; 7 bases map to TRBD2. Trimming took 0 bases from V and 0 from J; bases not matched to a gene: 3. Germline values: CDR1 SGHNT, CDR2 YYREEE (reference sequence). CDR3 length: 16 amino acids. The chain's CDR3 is CASSLGGLSSYNEQFF. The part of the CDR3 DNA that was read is TGTGCCAGCAGCTTGGGGGGACTAAGCTCCTACAATGAG. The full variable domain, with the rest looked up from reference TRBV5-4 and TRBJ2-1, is ETGVTQSPTHLIKTRGQQVTLRCSSQSGHNTVSWYQQALGQGPQFIFQYYREEENGRGNFPPRFSGLQFPNYSSELNVNALELDDSALYLCASSLGGLSSYNEQFFGPGTRLTVL.

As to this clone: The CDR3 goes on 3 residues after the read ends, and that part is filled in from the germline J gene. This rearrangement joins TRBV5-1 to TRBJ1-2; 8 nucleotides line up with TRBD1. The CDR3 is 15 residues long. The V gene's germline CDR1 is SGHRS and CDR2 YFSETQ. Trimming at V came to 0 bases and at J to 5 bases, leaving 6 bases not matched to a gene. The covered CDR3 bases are TGCGCCAGCAGCTTGGGGCAGGGGGCGAGTTATGGC. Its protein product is CASSLGQGASYG. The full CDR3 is CASSLGQGASYGYTF.

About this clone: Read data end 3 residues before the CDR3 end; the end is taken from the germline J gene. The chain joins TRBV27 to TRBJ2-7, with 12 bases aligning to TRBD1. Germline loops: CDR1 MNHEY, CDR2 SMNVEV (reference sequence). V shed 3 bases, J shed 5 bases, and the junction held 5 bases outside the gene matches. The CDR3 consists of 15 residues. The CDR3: CASSFTGTGGDEQYF. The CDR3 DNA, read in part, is TGTGCCAGCAGTTTCACCGGGACAGGGGGCGACGAG.

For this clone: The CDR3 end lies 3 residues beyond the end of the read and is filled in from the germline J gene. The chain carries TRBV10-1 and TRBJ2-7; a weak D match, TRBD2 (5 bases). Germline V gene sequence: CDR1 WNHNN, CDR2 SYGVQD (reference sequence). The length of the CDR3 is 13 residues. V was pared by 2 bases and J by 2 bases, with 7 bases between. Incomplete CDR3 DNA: TGCGCCAGCAGTGAGGGACTCACCTACGAG. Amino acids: CASSEGLTYE. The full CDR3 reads CASSEGLTYEQYF.

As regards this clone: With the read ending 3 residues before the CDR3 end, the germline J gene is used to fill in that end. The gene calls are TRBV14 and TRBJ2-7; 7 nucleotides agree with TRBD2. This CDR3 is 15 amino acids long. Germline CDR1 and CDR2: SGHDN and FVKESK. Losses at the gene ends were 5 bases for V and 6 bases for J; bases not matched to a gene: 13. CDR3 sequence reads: CASSMSMVAGSEQYF. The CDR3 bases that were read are TGTGCCAGCAGCATGTCTATGGTAGCGGGCAGCGAG. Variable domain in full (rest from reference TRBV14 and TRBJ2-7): EAGVTQFPSHSVIEKGQTVTLRCDPISGHDNLYWYRRVMGKEIKFLLHFVKESKQDESGMPNNRFLAERTGGTYSTLKVQPAELEDSGVYFCASSMSMVAGSEQYFGPGTRLTVT.

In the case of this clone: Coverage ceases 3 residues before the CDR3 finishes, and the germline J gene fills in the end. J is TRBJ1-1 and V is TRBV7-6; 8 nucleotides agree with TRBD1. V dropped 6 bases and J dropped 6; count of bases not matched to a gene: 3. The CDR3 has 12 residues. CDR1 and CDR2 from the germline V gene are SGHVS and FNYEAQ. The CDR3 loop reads CASSSGGPEAFF. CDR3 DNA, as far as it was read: TGTGCCAGCAGTTCAGGGGGCCCTGAA.

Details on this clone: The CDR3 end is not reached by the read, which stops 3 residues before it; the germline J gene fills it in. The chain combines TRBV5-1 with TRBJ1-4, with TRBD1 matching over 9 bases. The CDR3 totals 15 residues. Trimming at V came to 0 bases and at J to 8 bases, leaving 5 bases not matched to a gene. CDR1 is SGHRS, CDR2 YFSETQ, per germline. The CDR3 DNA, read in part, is TGCGCCAGCAGCTTGGGACAGGGGGGGATGGAAAAA. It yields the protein CASSLGQGGMEK. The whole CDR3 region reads CASSLGQGGMEKLFF.

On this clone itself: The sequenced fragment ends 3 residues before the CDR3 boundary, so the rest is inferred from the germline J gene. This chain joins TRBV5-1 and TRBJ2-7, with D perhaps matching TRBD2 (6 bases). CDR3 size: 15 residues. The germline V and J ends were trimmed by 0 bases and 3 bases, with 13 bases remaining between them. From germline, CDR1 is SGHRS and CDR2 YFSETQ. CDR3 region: CASSLEPAGFYEQYF. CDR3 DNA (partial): TGCGCCAGCAGCTTGGAGCCAGCGGGTTTCTACGAG.